These 19 T cell receptor beta chains originate from one sample sequenced in a study of cytomegalovirus exposure and HLA in healthy donors (dated 2017 in TCRdb). Library preparation employed the immunoSEQ multiplex PCR assay. As stored in TCRdb, this immuneACCESS dataset retains in-frame rearrangements with V and J assigned. A fraction of the clones does not appear; measured against another copy, unresolved V genes explain less than half of the discrepancy, and the remainder lacks a known reason. Here the sample has about 260,000 clones; roughly 87% occur a single time. Of the sample, under 4% is held by the ten largest clones. Sequencing input: PBMCs. These TCRs come from a woman aged 25 to 39 in good health and CMV-seronegative.

This clone was observed a handful of times. The chain is built from TRBV11-2 and TRBJ2-7; no firm D call. The ends were cut back, 6 bases at V and 3 bases at J, with 12 bases in the middle. Per germline, CDR1 SGHAT and CDR2 FQNNGV. The CDR3 has 13 amino acids. CDR3 amino acids: CASSPTTYYEQYF. In DNA, the CDR3 is TGTGCCAGCAGTCCGACAACTTACTACGAGCAGTACTTC.

This sequence joins TRBV9 and TRBJ2-1; 7 bases fit TRBD2. The germline gives CDR1 SGDLS, CDR2 YYNGEE. This CDR3 has 17 amino acids. Losses at the gene ends were 2 bases for V and 4 bases for J; bases not matched to a gene: 12. The CDR3 region is CASSVQSRGGPYNEQFF. CDR3 sequence (DNA): TGTGCCAGCAGCGTCCAATCGAGGGGAGGGCCGTACAATGAGCAGTTCTTC. The full variable domain, with the rest looked up from reference TRBV9 and TRBJ2-1, is DSGVTQTPKHLITATGQRVTLRCSPRSGDLSVYWYQQSLDQGLQFLIQYYNGEERAKGNILERFSAQQFPDLHSELNLSSLELGDSALYFCASSVQSRGGPYNEQFFGPGTRLTVL.

This clone has more than one count but fewer than ten. The J gene is TRBJ1-5, the V gene TRBV28; TRBD1 agrees at 10 bases. The CDR3 totals 15 residues. J gave up 1 base and V 5 bases, and 2 bases lay outside the gene matches. Germline loops: CDR1 MDHEN, CDR2 SYDVKM. The CDR3 is CASSPGQGSNQPQHF. DNA of the CDR3: TGTGCCAGCAGTCCGGGACAGGGGAGCAATCAGCCCCAGCATTTT. Full variable domain (outside the CDR3, taken from reference TRBV28 and TRBJ1-5): DVKVTQSSRYLVKRTGEKVFLECVQDMDHENMFWYRQDPGLGLRLIYFSYDVKMKEKGDIPEGYSVSREKKERFSLILESASTNQTSMYLCASSPGQGSNQPQHFGDGTRLSIL.

The chain combines TRBV6-1 with TRBJ2-1, with D possibly being TRBD1 (5 bases). V lost 4 bases to trimming and J lost 6 bases, with 13 bases between them. The CDR3 runs to 14 residues. The germline V gene encodes CDR1 MNHNS and CDR2 SASEGT. This chain's CDR3 is CASSVRRESNEQFF. As DNA, the CDR3 is TGTGCCAGCAGTGTTCGCAGGGAAAGCAATGAGCAGTTCTTC.

The chain joins TRBV4-1 to TRBJ1-3; D unresolved. Germline CDR1 and CDR2: MGHRA and YSYEKL. V gave up 1 base and J gave up 4 bases, with 17 bases separating them. This CDR3 comprises 17 residues. CDR3 region: CASSQARRQVSGNTIYF. In nucleotides, the CDR3 is TGCGCCAGCAGCCAAGCCCGCCGCCAGGTCTCAGGAAACACCATATATTTT.

The CDR3 is CASSYSGQGAGGELFF. CDR3 DNA sequence: TGTGCCAGCAGTTACTCGGGACAGGGGGCGGGCGGGGAGCTGTTTTTT. The V gene is TRBV6-5, the J gene TRBJ2-2; TRBD1 agrees at 12 bases. The trim removed 0 bases at V and 7 bases at J, leaving 3 bases unmatched. The CDR3 has 16 residues. Germline CDR1 reads MNHEY; CDR2 reads SVGAGI.

This chain joins TRBV6-5 and TRBJ2-5, with a possible D match to TRBD2 (5 bases). V shed 6 bases and J shed 7 bases, with 9 bases lying between them. The CDR3 length is 11 residues. Looked up from germline, CDR1 is MNHEY and CDR2 is SVGAGI. This CDR3 reads CASRAAGTQYF. Written as DNA, the CDR3 is TGTGCCAGCAGAGCCGCGGGGACCCAGTACTTC.

CDR3 loop: CASSATRDRERYEQYF. The CDR3 region has the DNA TGTGCCAGCAGCGCTACCCGGGACAGGGAACGCTACGAGCAGTACTTC. This chain uses TRBV27 with TRBJ2-7, with 9 bases aligning to TRBD1. V trimming: 6 bases; J trimming: 3 bases; junction bases outside the gene matches: 12. Germline CDR1 reads MNHEY; CDR2 reads SMNVEV (reference sequence). This CDR3 comprises 16 residues.

The chain carries TRBV7-9 and TRBJ2-2, with TRBD2 matching over 13 bases. The germline CDR1 and CDR2 sequences are SEHNR and FQNEAQ (reference sequence). The CDR3 runs 18 residues. With V trimmed by 5 bases and J by 7 bases, 13 bases remained unmatched. The CDR3 protein is CASSDRTSGRVSIGELFF. The CDR3 nucleotides are TGTGCCAGCAGCGACCGAACTAGCGGGAGGGTTTCCATCGGGGAGCTGTTTTTT. Full variable domain (missing parts from reference TRBV7-9 and TRBJ2-2): DTGVSQNPRHKITKRGQNVTFRCDPISEHNRLYWYRQTLGQGPEFLTYFQNEAQLEKSRLLSDRFSAERPKGSFSTLEIQRTEQGDSAMYLCASSDRTSGRVSIGELFFGEGSRLTVL.

The chain carries TRBV27 and TRBJ2-5; TRBD1 aligns across 12 bases. Per germline, CDR1 MNHEY and CDR2 SMNVEV (reference sequence). Trimming took 0 bases from V and 7 from J; bases not matched to a gene: 3. The CDR3 sequence is 15 residues long. The CDR3 nucleotides are TGTGCCAGCAGTTTATCCGGGACAGGGGGCGGGACCCAGTACTTC. Translation: CASSLSGTGGGTQYF.

This chain uses TRBV30 with TRBJ2-3, with TRBD2 matching 7 bases. The germline CDR1 and CDR2 sequences are GTSNPN and SVGIG (reference sequence). This CDR3 has 16 amino acids. The CDR3: CAHKRGPGPWTDTQYF. The CDR3 nucleotides read TGTGCTCACAAGCGGGGTCCGGGACCCTGGACGGATACGCAGTATTTT. Full variable domain (outside the CDR3, taken from reference TRBV30 and TRBJ2-3): SQTIHQWPATLVQPVGSPLSLECTVEGTSNPNLYWYRQAAGRGLQLLFYSVGIGQISSEVPQNLSASRPQDRQFILSSKKLLLSDSGFYLCAHKRGPGPWTDTQYFGPGTRLTVL.

This clone was seen only a few times. This chain links TRBV28 with TRBJ2-7; 8 bases map to TRBD2. V lost 5 bases to trimming and J lost 5 bases; unmatched junction nucleotides: 5. The germline V gene encodes CDR1 MDHEN and CDR2 SYDVKM. There are 13 residues in the CDR3. The chain's CDR3 is CASSPGGDHEQYF. The DNA of the CDR3 is TGTGCCAGCAGTCCCGGGGGGGACCACGAGCAGTACTTC.

The chain carries TRBV7-2 and TRBJ2-3, with D possibly being TRBD1 (6 bases). From germline, CDR1 is SGHTA and CDR2 FQGNSA. Trimming pared 4 bases from V and 6 bases from J, leaving 11 bases between. The CDR3 runs 13 residues. CDR3 amino acids: CASSSLTGDTQYF. CDR3 coding DNA: TGTGCCAGCAGCTCGCTGACAGGTGATACGCAGTATTTT.

This clone showed up just once. The genes are TRBV30 and TRBJ2-5; no clear D. The CDR3 has 14 amino acids. Germline V gives CDR1 GTSNPN, CDR2 SVGIG (reference sequence). Trimming left V 0 bases short and J 4 bases short, with 12 bases between. CDR3 nucleotide sequence: TGTGCCTGGAGTGTAGGTCTCAAGGGAGAGACCCAGTACTTC. Protein: CAWSVGLKGETQYF.

The chain employs TRBV1 and TRBJ1-1. TRBV1 is marked as a pseudogene. CDR3 length: 15 amino acids. The CDR3 loop reads CTSSRGRGQNTEAFF. CDR3 sequence (DNA): TGCACCAGCAGCAGGGGGAGGGGGCAGAACACTGAAGCTTTCTTT.

The V gene is TRBV7-9, the J gene TRBJ2-1; TRBD1 is a possible D gene (5 bases). This CDR3 is built from 18 residues. V was pared by 4 bases and J by 0 bases, with 19 bases between. The germline CDR1 and CDR2 sequences are SEHNR and FQNEAQ (reference sequence). DNA for the CDR3: TGTGCCAGCAGCTCCCAAAGTGGGGCGGTAGGCTCCTACAATGAGCAGTTCTTC. Translating gives CASSSQSGAVGSYNEQFF.

V and J are TRBV28 and TRBJ2-2; no clear D gene. Trimming removed 3 bases at V and 7 bases at J, with 3 bases between. Germline lookup yields CDR1 MDHEN and CDR2 SYDVKM. The CDR3 spans 11 residues. CDR3 amino acids: CASSFVGELFF. The CDR3 DNA is TGTGCCAGCAGTTTCGTCGGGGAGCTGTTTTTT.

The V call is TRBV4-1, the J call TRBJ2-7; possibly TRBD1 for D (5 bases). CDR1 is MGHRA and CDR2 is YSYEKL in the germline V gene. CDR3 length equals 16 residues. V lost 1 base and J 4 bases, leaving 17 bases between the germline ends. As DNA, the CDR3 is TGCGCCAGCAGCCAAGTGGGGCCGTCACCTCTGTACGAGCAGTACTTC. Protein sequence: CASSQVGPSPLYEQYF.

This chain links TRBV28 with TRBJ1-2, with D perhaps matching TRBD1 (5 bases). Trimming stripped 3 bases from V and 8 bases from J, with 10 bases between. Germline CDR1 MDHEN, CDR2 SYDVKM. The CDR3 is made up of 12 amino acids. The CDR3 protein is CASSFLGPGYTF. In DNA form, the CDR3 reads TGTGCCAGCAGTTTTTTGGGGCCCGGCTACACCTTC.